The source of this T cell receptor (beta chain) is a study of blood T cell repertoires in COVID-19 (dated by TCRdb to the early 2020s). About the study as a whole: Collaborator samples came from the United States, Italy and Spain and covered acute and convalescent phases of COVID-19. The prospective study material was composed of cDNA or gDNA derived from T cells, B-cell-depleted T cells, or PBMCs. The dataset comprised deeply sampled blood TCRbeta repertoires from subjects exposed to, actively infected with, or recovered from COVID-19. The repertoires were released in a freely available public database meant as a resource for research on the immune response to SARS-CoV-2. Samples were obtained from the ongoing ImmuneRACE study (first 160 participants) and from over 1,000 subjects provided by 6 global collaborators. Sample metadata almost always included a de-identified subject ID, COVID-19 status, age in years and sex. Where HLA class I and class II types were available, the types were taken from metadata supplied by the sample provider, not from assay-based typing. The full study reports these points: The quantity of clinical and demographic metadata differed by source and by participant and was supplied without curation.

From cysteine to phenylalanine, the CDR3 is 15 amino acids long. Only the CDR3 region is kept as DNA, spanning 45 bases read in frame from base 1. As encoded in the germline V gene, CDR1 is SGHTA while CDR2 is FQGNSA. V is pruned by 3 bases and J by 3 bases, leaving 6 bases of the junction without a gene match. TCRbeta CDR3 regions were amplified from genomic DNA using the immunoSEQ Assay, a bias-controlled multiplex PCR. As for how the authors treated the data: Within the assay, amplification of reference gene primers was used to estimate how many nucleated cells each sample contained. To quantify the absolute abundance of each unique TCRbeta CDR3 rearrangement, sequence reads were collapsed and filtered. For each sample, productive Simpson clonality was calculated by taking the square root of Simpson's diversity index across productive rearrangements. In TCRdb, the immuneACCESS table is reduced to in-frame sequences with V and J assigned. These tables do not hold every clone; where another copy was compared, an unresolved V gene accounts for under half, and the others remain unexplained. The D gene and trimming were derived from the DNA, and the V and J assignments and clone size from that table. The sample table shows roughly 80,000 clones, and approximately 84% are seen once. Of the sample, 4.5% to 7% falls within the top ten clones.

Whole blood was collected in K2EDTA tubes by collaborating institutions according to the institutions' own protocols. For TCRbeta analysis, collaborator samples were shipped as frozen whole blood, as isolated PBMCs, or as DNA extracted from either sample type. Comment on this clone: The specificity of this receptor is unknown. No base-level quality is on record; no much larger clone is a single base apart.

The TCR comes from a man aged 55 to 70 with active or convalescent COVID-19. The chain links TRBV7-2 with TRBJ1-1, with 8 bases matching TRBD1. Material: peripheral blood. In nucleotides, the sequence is TGTGCCAGCAGCTTGACGACAGGGGTGGACACTGAAGCTTTCTTT. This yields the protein CASSLTTGVDTEAFF.